This T cell receptor beta chain was sequenced for a study of identifying expanded T cells in peripheral blood (dated by TCRdb to the late 2010s). Study-level background: Technical replicates were generated by sequencing separate aliquots of the same genomic DNA pool, with four replicates compared pairwise.

The immunoSEQ Assay, which uses bias-controlled multiplex PCR amplification of genomic DNA, was used to profile TCRbeta CDR3 regions. The authors' pipeline ran thus. To quantify the absolute abundance of each unique TCRbeta CDR3 region, the sequences were collapsed and filtered. Two models were used to test differential abundance: a binomial model (Fisher-equivalent) and a beta-binomial model that adds time-dependent variance fitted from healthy donors. Any clone with fewer than 5 combined templates was excluded, and a clone was called differentially abundant if its Benjamini-Hochberg FDR was below 0.01. In the beta-binomial model, variance was expressed as a function of the total template count across the two samples, in the form v = (b*log(k)+a)^2. Drawn from immuneACCESS, this table holds only the in-frame rearrangements with V and J called that TCRdb kept. Clones are partly lost; checked studies trace under half to an unresolved V gene and leave the rest unexplained. From that table come the V and J calls and clone size; the DNA was used to work out D and trimming. The sample includes some 99,000 clones, with about 85% observed a single time. The top ten hold under 9% of the sample.

Counted from cysteine to phenylalanine, this CDR3 has 15 amino acids. Of the read, only the CDR3 DNA is kept; its 45 bases are in frame from base 1. The germline V gene encodes CDR1 SGHAT and CDR2 FQDESV (reference sequence). Deletion took 5 bases off V and 8 bases off J, with a span of 18 bases between the germline ends. Details on this clone: No antigen is known for it. Base qualities are not recorded, but no much larger clone differs from it by a single base.

During the collection period, no immune events, such as infections, were documented for the healthy donors. Healthy-donor blood repertoires served as a training cohort to calibrate time-dependent variance in a beta-binomial model of T-cell clone differential abundance. The training cohort included 10 healthy donors, of whom 3 were female and 7 were male. On average the donors were around 41 years old, and their ages spanned 29 to 64 years. Whole blood, obtained from a commercial supplier, was collected from each healthy donor at three time points spaced around two weeks apart. For immunosequencing, genomic DNA was extracted from unsorted whole blood. The paper's findings and limits, for the study overall: Across all healthy-donor time intervals, the beta-binomial model significantly lowered both the number of clones called differentially abundant and the false-positive rate. For all healthy donors, the variance in clone template counts between roughly 2-week samples rose significantly as total template count increased. The binomial model flagged 0.9 to 1.5 differentially abundant clones between technical replicates, compared with about 16 over approximately 2 weeks and 19 over around 4 weeks. The authors expected that over much longer intervals, such as months to years, biological variance in healthy repertoires might increase even further.

Source material: blood. The sequence is built from TRBV11-1 and TRBJ1-4, with the D segment identity uncertain. This TCR came from a person between 18 and 75 years old in good health. Here is the DNA: TGTGCCAGCAGCCTAACAGCGACTTTAGGGGAAAAACTGTTTTTT. It encodes CASSLTATLGEKLFF. Full variable domain (CDR3 extended with the reference TRBV11-1 and TRBJ1-4 proteins): EAEVAQSPRYKITEKSQAVAFWCDPISGHATLYWYRQILGQGPELLVQFQDESVVDDSQLPKDRFSAERLKGVDSTLKIQPAELGDSAMYLCASSLTATLGEKLFFGSGTQLSVL.